The entry below describes one T cell receptor (beta chain). Antigen: not known. This sample was included in a study of blood T cells in healthy people across ages. Regarding the study as a whole: The study found more naive CD4+ cells and higher diversity in long-lived than aged donors. Because sorting was not performed, PBMCs prevented conclusive naive versus antigen-experienced comparison. A strong correlation was found between TCR beta diversity and the percentage of naive T cells.

A second 7 to 11 cycle PCR used barcoded and J-beta primers. TCRdb re-called the 5' RACE reads with MiXCR, one entry per CDR3 protein. The sample yields about 680,000 distinct CDR3 sequences, approximately 49% seen once. The clonotype originates from a woman in her sixties or seventies in good health. The specimen was blood.

The CDR3 loop is CSARDYRAGEQYF. CDR3 bases: TGCAGTGCTAGAGATTACAGGGCAGGCGAGCAGTACTTC. V is TRBV20-1 and J is TRBJ2-7, with a weak D call TRBD1 (6 bases). Germline CDR1 reads DFQATT; CDR2 reads SNEGSKA (reference sequence). There are 13 residues in the CDR3. Trimming shortened V by 0 bases and J by 6 bases, and 12 bases separated the two germline ends.